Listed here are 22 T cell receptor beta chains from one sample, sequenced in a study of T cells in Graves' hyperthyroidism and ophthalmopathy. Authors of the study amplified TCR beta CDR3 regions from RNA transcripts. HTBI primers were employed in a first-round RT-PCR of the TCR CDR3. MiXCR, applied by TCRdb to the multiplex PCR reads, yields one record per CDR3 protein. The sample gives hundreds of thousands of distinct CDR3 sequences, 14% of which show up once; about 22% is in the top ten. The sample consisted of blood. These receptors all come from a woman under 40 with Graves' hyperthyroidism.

CDR3 sequence (DNA): TGCAGCGTCTGGCCGAGGGAGAACACTGAAGCTTTCTTT. Translating it yields CSVWPRENTEAFF. The chain links TRBV29-1 to TRBJ1-1; D not resolved. Germline values: CDR1 SQVTM, CDR2 ANQGSEA. Between the trimmed V and J ends, which lost 6 bases and 1 base, there was a span of 12 bases. The CDR3 is 13 residues long. The full variable domain, rest sourced from reference TRBV29-1 and TRBJ1-1, is SAVISQKPSRDICQRGTSLTIQCQVDSQVTMMFWYRQQPGQSLTLIATANQGSEATYESGFVIDKFPISRPNLTFSTLTVSNMSPEDSSIYLCSVWPRENTEAFFGQGTRLTVV.

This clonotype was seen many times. The chain's CDR3 is CATSTRQGRVDLTDTQYF. The CDR3 DNA sequence: TGTGCCACCAGCACCCGACAGGGTAGGGTGGATCTCACAGATACGCAGTATTTT. V is TRBV15 and J is TRBJ2-3; 7 bases are a match to TRBD1. The trim removed 4 bases at V and 2 bases at J, leaving 15 bases unmatched. The CDR3 is 18 residues long. Germline loops: CDR1 LNHNV, CDR2 YYDKDF (reference sequence).

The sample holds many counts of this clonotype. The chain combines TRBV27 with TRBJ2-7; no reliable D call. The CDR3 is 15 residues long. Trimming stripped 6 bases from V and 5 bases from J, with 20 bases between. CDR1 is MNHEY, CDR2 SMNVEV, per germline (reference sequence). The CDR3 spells CASRRVYPPDDEQYF. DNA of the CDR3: TGTGCCAGCAGGCGTGTCTACCCCCCGGACGACGAGCAGTACTTC.

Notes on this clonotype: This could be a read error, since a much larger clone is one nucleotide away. The CDR3 DNA sequence: TGTGCCTCGGGGGCAGGGGGGCTCACTGAAGCTTTCTTT. Protein sequence: CASGAGGLTEAFF. This chain links TRBV28 with TRBJ1-1; 7 nucleotides line up with TRBD1. Germline V CDR1 and CDR2: MDHEN, SYDVKM. The length of the CDR3 is 13 residues. V shed 11 bases and J 4 bases; nucleotides not matched to a gene: 10.

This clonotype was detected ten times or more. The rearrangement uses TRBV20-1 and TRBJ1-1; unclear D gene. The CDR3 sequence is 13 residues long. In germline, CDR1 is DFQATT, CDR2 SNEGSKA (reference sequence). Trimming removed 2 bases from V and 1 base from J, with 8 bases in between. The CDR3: CSARIPGNTEAFF. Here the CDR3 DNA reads TGCAGTGCTAGAATTCCGGGGAACACTGAAGCTTTCTTT.

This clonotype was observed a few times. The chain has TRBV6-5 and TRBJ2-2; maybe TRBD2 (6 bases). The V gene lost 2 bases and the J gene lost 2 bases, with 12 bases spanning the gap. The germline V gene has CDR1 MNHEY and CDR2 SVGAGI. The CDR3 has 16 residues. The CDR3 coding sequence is TGTGCCAGCAGTTACGGGGTAGCGGTCAACACCGGGGAGCTGTTTTTT. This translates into CASSYGVAVNTGELFF.

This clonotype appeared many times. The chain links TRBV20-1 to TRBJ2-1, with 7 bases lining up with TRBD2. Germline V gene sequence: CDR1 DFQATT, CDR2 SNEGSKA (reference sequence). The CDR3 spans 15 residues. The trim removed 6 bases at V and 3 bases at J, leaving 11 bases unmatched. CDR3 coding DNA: TGCAGTGCAGAGAGGAGCGGGACCCTCTACAATGAGCAGTTCTTC. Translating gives CSAERSGTLYNEQFF.

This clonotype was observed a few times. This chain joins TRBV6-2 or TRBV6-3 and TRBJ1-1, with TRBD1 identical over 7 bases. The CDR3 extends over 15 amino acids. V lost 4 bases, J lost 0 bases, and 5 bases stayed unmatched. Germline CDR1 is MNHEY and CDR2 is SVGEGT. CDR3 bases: TGTGCCAGCAGTTCCACGGGACAGCTGAACACTGAAGCTTTCTTT. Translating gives CASSSTGQLNTEAFF.

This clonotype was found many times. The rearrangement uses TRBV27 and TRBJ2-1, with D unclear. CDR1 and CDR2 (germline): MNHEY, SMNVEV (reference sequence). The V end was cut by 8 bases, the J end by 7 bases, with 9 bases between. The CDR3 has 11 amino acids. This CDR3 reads CASLTRNEQFF. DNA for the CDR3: TGTGCCAGCTTGACTCGGAATGAGCAGTTCTTC.

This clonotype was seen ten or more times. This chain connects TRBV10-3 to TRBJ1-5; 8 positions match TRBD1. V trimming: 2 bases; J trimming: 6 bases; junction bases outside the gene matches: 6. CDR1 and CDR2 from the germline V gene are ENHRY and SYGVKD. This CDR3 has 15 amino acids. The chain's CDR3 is CAISEGTGGSQPQHF. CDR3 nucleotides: TGTGCCATCAGTGAGGGGACAGGTGGCAGTCAGCCCCAGCATTTT.

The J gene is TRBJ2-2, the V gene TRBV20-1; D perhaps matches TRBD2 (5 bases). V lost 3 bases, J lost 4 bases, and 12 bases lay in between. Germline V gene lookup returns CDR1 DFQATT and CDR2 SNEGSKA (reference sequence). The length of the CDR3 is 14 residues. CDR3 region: CSARWTAGTGELFF. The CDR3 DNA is TGCAGTGCTAGGTGGACTGCGGGCACCGGGGAGCTGTTTTTT.

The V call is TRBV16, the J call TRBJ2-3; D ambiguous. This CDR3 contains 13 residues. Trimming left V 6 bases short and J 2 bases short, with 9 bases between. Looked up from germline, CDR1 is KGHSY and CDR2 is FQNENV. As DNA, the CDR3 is TGTGCCAGCAGTCAACGTGTCACAGATACGCAGTATTTT. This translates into CASSQRVTDTQYF.

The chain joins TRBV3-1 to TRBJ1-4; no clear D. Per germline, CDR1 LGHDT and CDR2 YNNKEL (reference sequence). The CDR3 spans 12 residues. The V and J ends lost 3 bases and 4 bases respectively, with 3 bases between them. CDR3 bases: TGTGCCAGCAGCCACAGTAATGAAAAACTGTTTTTT. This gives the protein CASSHSNEKLFF.

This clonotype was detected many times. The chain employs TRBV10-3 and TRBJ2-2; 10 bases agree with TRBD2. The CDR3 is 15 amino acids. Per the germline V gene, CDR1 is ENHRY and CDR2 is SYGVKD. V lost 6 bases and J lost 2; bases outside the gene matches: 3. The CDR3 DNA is TGTGCCATCAGCGGGACTAGCGTTAACACCGGGGAGCTGTTTTTT. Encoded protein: CAISGTSVNTGELFF.

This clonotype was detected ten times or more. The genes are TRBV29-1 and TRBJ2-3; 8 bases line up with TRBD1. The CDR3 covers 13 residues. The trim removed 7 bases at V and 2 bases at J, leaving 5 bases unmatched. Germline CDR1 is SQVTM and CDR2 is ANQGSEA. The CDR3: CSAGQGFTDTQYF. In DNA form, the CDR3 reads TGCAGCGCTGGACAGGGTTTCACAGATACGCAGTATTTT.

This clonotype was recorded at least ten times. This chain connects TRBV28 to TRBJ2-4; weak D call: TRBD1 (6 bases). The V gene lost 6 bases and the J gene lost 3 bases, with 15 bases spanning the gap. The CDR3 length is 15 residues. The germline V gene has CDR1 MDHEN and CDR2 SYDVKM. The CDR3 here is CASRLDSTVKNIQYF. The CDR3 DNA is TGTGCCAGCAGACTGGACAGCACAGTCAAAAACATTCAGTACTTC.

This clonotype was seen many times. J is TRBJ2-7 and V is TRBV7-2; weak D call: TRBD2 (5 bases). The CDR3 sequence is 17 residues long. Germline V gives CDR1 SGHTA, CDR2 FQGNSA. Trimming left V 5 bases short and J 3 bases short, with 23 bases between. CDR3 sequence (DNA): TGTGCCAGCAGCCGGGGATCTTTACAAGTGGCTTACTACGAGCAGTACTTC. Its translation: CASSRGSLQVAYYEQYF.

CDR3 residues: CSARGDTSGAYNEQFF. CDR3 bases: TGCAGTGCTAGAGGGGACACTAGCGGGGCTTACAATGAGCAGTTCTTC. V usage is TRBV20-1 and J usage is TRBJ2-1, with TRBD2 matching over 10 bases. CDR3 length: 16 amino acids. With 1 base clipped from V and 4 bases from J, the junction kept 7 bases outside the gene matches. CDR1 and CDR2 (germline): DFQATT, SNEGSKA (reference sequence).

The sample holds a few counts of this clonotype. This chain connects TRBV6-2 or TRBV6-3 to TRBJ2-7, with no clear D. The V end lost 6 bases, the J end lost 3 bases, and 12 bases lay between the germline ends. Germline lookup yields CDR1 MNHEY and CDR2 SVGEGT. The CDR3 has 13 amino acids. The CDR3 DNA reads TGTGCCAGCAGCCGAGGACGAAACTACGAGCAGTACTTC. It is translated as CASSRGRNYEQYF.

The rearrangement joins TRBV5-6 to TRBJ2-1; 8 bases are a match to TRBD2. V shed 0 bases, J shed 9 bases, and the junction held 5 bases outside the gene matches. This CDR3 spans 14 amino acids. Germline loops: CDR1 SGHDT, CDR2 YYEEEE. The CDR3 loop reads CASSLAGGGTEQFF. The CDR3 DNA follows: TGTGCCAGCAGCTTGGCCGGGGGGGGTACTGAGCAGTTCTTC.

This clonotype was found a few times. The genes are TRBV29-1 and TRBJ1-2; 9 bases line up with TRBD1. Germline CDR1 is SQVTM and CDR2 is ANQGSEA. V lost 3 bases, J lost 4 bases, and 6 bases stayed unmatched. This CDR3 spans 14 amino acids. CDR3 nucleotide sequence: TGCAGCGTTGATGAGGACAGGGGAGCCTATGGCTACACCTTC. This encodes CSVDEDRGAYGYTF.

The CDR3 spells CASSVLAGAYNEQFF. CDR3 coding DNA: TGTGCCAGCAGTGTTCTAGCGGGAGCGTACAATGAGCAGTTCTTC. The rearrangement links TRBV2 to TRBJ2-1, with 10 bases fitting TRBD2. The V and J ends lost 4 bases and 4 bases, in that order; junction bases with no gene match: 4. Germline assignment: CDR1 SNHLY and CDR2 FYNNEI. This CDR3 has 15 amino acids. The whole variable domain, remainder taken from reference TRBV2 and TRBJ2-1, is EPEVTQTPSHQVTQMGQEVILRCVPISNHLYFYWYRQILGQKVEFLVSFYNNEISEKSEIFDDQFSVERPDGSNFTLKIRSTKLEDSAMYFCASSVLAGAYNEQFFGPGTRLTVL.